There are a few counts of the clone carrying this TCR beta chain. Its target is not known. 13 Jbeta primers and 60 Vbeta primers were used for the PCR. Measured with immunoSEQ multiplex PCR; TCRdb has only the in-frame clones, and not every one. The sample carries roughly 100,000 clones, approximately 81% recorded once. The entry originates in a study of cytomegalovirus exposure and HLA in healthy donors. The CDR3 runs 15 residues. V was clipped by 6 bases and J by 7 bases; unmatched bases: 11. Looked up from germline, CDR1 is SGHNT and CDR2 is YYREEE (reference sequence). Study-wide results and limits: The dataset shows that most TCR sequences were rare, while some public TCRs occurred in many donors.

Sequenced sample: PBMCs. V and J are TRBV5-4 and TRBJ2-1, with TRBD2 identical over 9 bases. The receptor was isolated from a woman between 35 and 50 years old in good health and CMV-seronegative. CDR3 in amino acids: CASTSPLAGSNEQFF. CDR3 nucleotides: TGTGCCAGCACCTCCCCACTAGCGGGTTCAAATGAGCAGTTCTTC.